Listed here are 7 T cell receptor beta chains from one sample, sequenced in a study of shared clonotypes between healthy human individuals. Some clones are missing from TCRdb's copy, which holds only in-frame ones; the method was immunoSEQ multiplex PCR. Of about 1 million clones in the sample, more than 75% were seen once. The sequencing sample was made of memory CD4+ T cells from PBMCs. The subset: CD45RA-negative fraction. Every receptor here comes from a man between 18 and 35 years old in good health. Some clones in this sample may be carry-over from other donors' samples.

This clone was picked up one time. V gene TRBV18 combines with J gene TRBJ2-2, with D maybe TRBD1 (6 bases). Germline V gene lookup returns CDR1 KGHSH and CDR2 LQKENI. The CDR3 sequence is 13 residues long. V lost 4 bases, J lost 7 bases, and 10 bases lay in between. The CDR3 coding sequence is TGTGCCAGCTCACGAGAGGACAGCGGGGAGCTGTTTTTT. Protein product: CASSREDSGELFF.

The gene calls are TRBV27 and TRBJ1-1; TRBD1 might be the D (6 bases). Germline CDR1 is MNHEY and CDR2 is SMNVEV (reference sequence). The length of the CDR3 is 14 residues. The V end lost 3 bases, the J end lost 10 bases, and 18 bases lay between the germline ends. The chain's CDR3 is CASSLGRGGLSAFF. The DNA of the CDR3 is TGTGCCAGCAGTTTGGGTCGGGGGGGCCTATCAGCTTTCTTT.

The CDR3 region is CASSFNRLGTDTQYF. The CDR3 DNA sequence: TGTGCCAGCAGCTTCAACAGGCTGGGCACAGATACGCAGTATTTT. The V gene is TRBV5-4, the J gene TRBJ2-3, with D possibly matching TRBD1 (5 bases). V dropped 2 bases and J dropped 1 base, with 11 bases sitting between them. The length of the CDR3 is 15 residues. Germline-derived CDR1 and CDR2 are SGHNT and YYREEE (reference sequence).

This clone was picked up many times. This sequence joins TRBV4-2 and TRBJ2-7; D perhaps matches TRBD2 (6 bases). V was cut by 1 base and J by 3 bases, with 16 bases left in between. The germline CDR1 and CDR2 sequences are LGHNA and YNFKEQ. The CDR3 has 16 residues. The CDR3 DNA reads as TGTGCCAGCAGCCAAGTCTTGGCTAGCGAGCTCTACGAGCAGTACTTC. This encodes CASSQVLASELYEQYF.

The rearrangement joins TRBV5-8 to TRBJ1-4; D may be TRBD1 (5 bases). V was shortened by 1 base and J by 1 base, with 8 bases between the two germline ends. This CDR3 is built from 15 residues. Germline CDR1 reads SGHTS; CDR2 reads YDEGEE. The CDR3 sequence is CASSLWGGTNEKLFF. DNA for the CDR3: TGTGCCAGCAGCTTGTGGGGGGGAACTAATGAAAAACTGTTTTTT.

V is TRBV7-2 and J is TRBJ2-1, with 9 bases lining up with TRBD2. The germline V gene encodes CDR1 SGHTA and CDR2 FQGNSA. The CDR3 runs 15 residues. V gave up 2 bases and J gave up 7 bases; unmatched junction bases: 6. CDR3: CASSLSRAGGNEQFF. CDR3 DNA: TGTGCCAGCAGCTTAAGTCGGGCGGGAGGGAATGAGCAGTTCTTC.

The chain has TRBV6-5 and TRBJ2-5, with a possible D match to TRBD1 (7 bases). Trimming removed 0 bases from V and 2 bases from J, with 13 bases in between. The V gene's germline CDR1 is MNHEY and CDR2 SVGAGI. The CDR3 is 16 amino acids. CDR3 sequence reads: CASSYSSRGTQETQYF. For the CDR3, the DNA is TGTGCCAGCAGTTACTCGAGCAGGGGGACTCAAGAGACCCAGTACTTC.